The clone carrying this T cell receptor beta chain occurred many times. TCRdb reprocessed the 5' RACE reads with MiXCR, giving one entry per CDR3 protein. This table has 50,000 to 80,000 distinct CDR3 sequences, about 19% appearing once. This entry comes from a study of HIV-infected patients and healthy controls. V dropped 4 bases and J dropped 8; count of bases not matched to a gene: 13. There are 17 residues in the CDR3. Germline lookup yields CDR1 LGHDT and CDR2 YNNKEL (reference sequence). Material for sequencing was CD4+ T cells from blood. This rearrangement joins TRBV3-1 to TRBJ2-1; 11 bases agree with TRBD2. The sequence came from a human donor in good health. CDR3 sequence (DNA): TGTGCCAGCAGCCCTCTAGCGGGGGGTACAATTGTCGATGAGCAGTTCTTC. Its protein product is CASSPLAGGTIVDEQFF.